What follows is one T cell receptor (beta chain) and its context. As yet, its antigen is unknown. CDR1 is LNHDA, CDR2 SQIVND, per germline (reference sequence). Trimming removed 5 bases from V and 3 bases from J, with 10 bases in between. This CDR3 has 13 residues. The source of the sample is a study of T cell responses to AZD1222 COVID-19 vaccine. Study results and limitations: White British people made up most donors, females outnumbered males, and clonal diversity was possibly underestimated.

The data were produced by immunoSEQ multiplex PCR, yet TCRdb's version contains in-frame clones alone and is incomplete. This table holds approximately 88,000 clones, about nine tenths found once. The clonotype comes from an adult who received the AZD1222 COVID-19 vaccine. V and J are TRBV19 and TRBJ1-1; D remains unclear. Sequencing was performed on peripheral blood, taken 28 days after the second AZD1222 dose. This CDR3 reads CASSQRRDTEAFF. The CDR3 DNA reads TGTGCCAGTAGTCAGAGGAGGGACACTGAAGCTTTCTTT. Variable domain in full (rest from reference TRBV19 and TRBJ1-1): DGGITQSPKYLFRKEGQNVTLSCEQNLNHDAMYWYRQDPGQGLRLIYYSQIVNDFQKGDIAEGYSVSREKKESFPLTVTSAQKNPTAFYLCASSQRRDTEAFFGQGTRLTVV.